These 2 T cell receptor beta chains originate from one sample sequenced in a study of cytomegalovirus exposure and HLA in healthy donors. PCR involved 60 Vbeta and 13 Jbeta primers. The method was immunoSEQ multiplex PCR; TCRdb's version includes in-frame clones alone and lacks a portion of them. The table has about 200,000 clones, over 70% seen once; the top ten hold over 1.5%. The source material was PBMCs. These receptors came from a middle-aged man in good health and CMV-seropositive.

The genes are TRBV7-6 and TRBJ2-2, with D possibly being TRBD1 (5 bases). Trimming cost V 2 bases and J 4 bases, with 17 bases left between them. Germline CDR1 reads SGHVS; CDR2 reads FNYEAQ. The CDR3 spans 17 residues. The CDR3: CASSLSSRGSGTGELFF. The DNA of the CDR3 is TGTGCCAGCAGCTTATCCAGTAGGGGAAGTGGCACCGGGGAGCTGTTTTTT. The entire variable domain, with the rest obtained from reference TRBV7-6 and TRBJ2-2, is as follows: GAGVSQSPRYKVTKRGQDVALRCDPISGHVSLYWYRQALGQGPEFLTYFNYEAQQDKSGLPNDRFSAERPEGSISTLTIQRTEQRDSAMYRCASSLSSRGSGTGELFFGEGSRLTVL.

The chain combines TRBV28 with TRBJ2-1; 10 bases are a match to TRBD2. V gave up 7 bases and J gave up 10 bases; unmatched junction bases: 13. CDR3 length equals 15 residues. Germline V gene lookup returns CDR1 MDHEN and CDR2 SYDVKM. The CDR3 reads CASTIPTTSGVEQFF. The CDR3 DNA reads TGTGCCAGCACCATACCCACTACTAGCGGGGTCGAGCAGTTCTTC.